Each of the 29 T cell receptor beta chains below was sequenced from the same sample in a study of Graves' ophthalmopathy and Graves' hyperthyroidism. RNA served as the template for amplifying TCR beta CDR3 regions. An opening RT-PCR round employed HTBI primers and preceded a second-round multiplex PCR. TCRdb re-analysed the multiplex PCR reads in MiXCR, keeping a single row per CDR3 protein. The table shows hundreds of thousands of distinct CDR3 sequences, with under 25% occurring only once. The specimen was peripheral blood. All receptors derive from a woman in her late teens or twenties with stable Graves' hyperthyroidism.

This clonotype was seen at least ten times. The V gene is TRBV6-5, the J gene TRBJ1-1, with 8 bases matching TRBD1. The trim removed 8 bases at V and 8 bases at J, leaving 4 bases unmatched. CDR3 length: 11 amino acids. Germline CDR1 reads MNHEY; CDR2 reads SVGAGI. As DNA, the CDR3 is TGTGCCAGCGGTTGGACAGGGGAAGCTTTCTTT. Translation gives CASGWTGEAFF.

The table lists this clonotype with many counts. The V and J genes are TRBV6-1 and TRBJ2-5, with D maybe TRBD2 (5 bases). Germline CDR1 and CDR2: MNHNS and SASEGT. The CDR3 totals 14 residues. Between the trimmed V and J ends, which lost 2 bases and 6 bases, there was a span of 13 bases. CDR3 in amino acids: CASSESKEVKTQYF. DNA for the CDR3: TGTGCCAGCAGTGAAAGTAAGGAGGTGAAGACCCAGTACTTC.

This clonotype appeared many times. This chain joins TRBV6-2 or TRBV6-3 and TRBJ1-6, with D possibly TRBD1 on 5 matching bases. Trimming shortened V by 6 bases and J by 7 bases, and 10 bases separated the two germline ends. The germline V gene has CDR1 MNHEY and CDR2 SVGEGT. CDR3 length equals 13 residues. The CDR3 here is CASRGGVNSPLHF. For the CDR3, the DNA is TGTGCCAGCAGGGGGGGAGTCAATTCACCCCTCCACTTT.

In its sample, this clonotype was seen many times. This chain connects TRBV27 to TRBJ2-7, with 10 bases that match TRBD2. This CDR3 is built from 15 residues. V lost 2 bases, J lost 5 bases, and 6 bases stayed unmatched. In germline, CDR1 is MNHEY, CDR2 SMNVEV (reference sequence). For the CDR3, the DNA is TGTGCCAGCAGTTTAGGAGCGGGAGGGCTTAACGAGCAGTACTTC. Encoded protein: CASSLGAGGLNEQYF.

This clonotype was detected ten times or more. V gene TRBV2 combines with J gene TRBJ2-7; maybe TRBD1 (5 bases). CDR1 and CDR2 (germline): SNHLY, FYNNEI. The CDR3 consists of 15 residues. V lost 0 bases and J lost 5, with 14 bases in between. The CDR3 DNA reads TGTGCCAGCAGTGAAGCGCTCAGGGTCAGGGACGAGCAGTACTTC. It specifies CASSEALRVRDEQYF.

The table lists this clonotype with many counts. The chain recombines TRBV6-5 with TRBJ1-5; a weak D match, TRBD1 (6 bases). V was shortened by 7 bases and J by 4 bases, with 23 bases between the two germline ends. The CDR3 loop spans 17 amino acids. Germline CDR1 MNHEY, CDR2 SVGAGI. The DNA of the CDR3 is TGTGCCAGCACCGGAAGTCCTGCGGGGACAACAAATCAGCCCCAGCATTTT. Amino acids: CASTGSPAGTTNQPQHF.

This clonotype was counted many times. In DNA, the CDR3 is TGCAGTGCTAGTGACCGCCTGGGGACGCAGTCGGGCGGGGAGCTGTTTTTT. Amino acid sequence: CSASDRLGTQSGGELFF. The chain employs TRBV20-1 and TRBJ2-2; D possibly matches TRBD1 or TRBD2 (5 bases each). From germline, CDR1 is DFQATT and CDR2 SNEGSKA (reference sequence). V lost 3 bases and J 7 bases, leaving 24 bases between the germline ends. The CDR3 loop spans 17 amino acids.

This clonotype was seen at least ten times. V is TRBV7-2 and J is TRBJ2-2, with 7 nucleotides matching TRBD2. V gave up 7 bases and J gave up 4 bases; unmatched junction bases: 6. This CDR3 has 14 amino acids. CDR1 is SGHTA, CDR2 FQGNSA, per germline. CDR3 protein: CASTLGRVTGELFF. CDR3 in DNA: TGTGCCAGCACGTTAGGGAGGGTCACCGGGGAGCTGTTTTTT.

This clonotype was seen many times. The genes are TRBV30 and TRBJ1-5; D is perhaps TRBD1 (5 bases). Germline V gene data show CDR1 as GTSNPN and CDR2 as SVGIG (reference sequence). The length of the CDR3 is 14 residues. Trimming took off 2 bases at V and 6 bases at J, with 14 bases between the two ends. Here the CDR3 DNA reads TGTGCCTGGAGTCATTCAGGGAGTACTCAGCCCCAGCATTTT. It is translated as CAWSHSGSTQPQHF.

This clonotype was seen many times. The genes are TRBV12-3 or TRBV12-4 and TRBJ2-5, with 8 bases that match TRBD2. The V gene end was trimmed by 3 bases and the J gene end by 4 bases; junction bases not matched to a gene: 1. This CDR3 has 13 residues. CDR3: CASSFAGGETQYF. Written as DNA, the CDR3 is TGTGCCAGCAGTTTTGCGGGGGGAGAGACCCAGTACTTC.

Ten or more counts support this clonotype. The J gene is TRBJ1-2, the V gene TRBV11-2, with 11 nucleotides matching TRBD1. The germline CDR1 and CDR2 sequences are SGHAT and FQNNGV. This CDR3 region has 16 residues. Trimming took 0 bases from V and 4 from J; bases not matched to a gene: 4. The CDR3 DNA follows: TGTGCCAGCAGCTTAGATCGGGGACAGGGGGTCTATGGCTACACCTTC. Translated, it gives CASSLDRGQGVYGYTF.

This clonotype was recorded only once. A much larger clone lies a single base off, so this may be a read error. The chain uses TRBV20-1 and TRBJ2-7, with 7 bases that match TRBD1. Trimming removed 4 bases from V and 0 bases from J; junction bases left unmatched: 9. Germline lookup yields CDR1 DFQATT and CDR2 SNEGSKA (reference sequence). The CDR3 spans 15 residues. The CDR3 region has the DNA TGCAGTGCTATCCCAACGGACAGGCTCTCCTACGAGCAGTACTTC. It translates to CSAIPTDRLSYEQYF.

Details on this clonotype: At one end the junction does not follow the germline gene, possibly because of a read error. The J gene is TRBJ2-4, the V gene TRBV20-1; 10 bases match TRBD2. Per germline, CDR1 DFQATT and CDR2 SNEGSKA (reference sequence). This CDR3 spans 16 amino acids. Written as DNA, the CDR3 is TGCAGTGCTAGAGATTCTAGCGGGAGCACCAAAAACATTAAGTACTTC. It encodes CSARDSSGSTKNIKYF.

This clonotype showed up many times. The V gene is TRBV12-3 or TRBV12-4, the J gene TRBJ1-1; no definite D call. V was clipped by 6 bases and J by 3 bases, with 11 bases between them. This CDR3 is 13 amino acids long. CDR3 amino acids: CASSPRVDTEAFF. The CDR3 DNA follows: TGTGCCAGCAGCCCAAGGGTGGACACTGAAGCTTTCTTT.

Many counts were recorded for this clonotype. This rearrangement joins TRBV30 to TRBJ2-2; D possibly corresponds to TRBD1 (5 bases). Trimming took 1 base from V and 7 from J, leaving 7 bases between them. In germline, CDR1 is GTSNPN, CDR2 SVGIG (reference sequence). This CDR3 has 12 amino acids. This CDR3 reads CAWSGGVGELFF. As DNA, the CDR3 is TGTGCCTGGAGTGGGGGCGTCGGGGAGCTGTTTTTT.

The CDR3 coding sequence is TGCGCCAGCAGCTCGGGATATATCGCCTACGAGCAGTACTTC. Amino acid sequence: CASSSGYIAYEQYF. The rearrangement links TRBV5-1 to TRBJ2-7, with a possible D match to TRBD2 (5 bases). The germline gives CDR1 SGHRS, CDR2 YFSETQ. V was clipped by 3 bases and J by 2 bases, with 12 bases between them. The CDR3 consists of 14 residues.

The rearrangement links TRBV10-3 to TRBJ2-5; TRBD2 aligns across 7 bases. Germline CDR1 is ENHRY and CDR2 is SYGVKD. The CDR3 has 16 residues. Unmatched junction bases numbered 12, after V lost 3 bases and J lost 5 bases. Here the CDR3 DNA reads TGTGCCATCAGTGATCCCTTCCGGGAGGCTGGGGAGACCCAGTACTTC. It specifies CAISDPFREAGETQYF.

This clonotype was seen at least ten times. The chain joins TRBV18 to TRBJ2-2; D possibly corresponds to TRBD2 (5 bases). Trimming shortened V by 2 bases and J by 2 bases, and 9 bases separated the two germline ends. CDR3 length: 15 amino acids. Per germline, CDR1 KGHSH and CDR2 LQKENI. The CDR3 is CASSPSGYNTGELFF. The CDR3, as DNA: TGTGCCAGCTCACCATCGGGATATAACACCGGGGAGCTGTTTTTT.

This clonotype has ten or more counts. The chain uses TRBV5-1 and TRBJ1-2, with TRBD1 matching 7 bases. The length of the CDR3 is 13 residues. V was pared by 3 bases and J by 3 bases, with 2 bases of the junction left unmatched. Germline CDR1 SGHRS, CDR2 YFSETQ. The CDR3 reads CASSSGTDYGYTF. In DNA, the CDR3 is TGCGCCAGCAGCTCGGGGACAGACTATGGCTACACCTTC.

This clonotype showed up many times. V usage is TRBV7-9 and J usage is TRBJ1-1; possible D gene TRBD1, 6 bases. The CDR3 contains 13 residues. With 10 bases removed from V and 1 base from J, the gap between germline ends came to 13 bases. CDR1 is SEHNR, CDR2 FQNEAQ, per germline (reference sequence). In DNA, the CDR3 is TGTGCCATCAGGTACAGGGCGAACACTGAAGCTTTCTTT. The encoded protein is CAIRYRANTEAFF.

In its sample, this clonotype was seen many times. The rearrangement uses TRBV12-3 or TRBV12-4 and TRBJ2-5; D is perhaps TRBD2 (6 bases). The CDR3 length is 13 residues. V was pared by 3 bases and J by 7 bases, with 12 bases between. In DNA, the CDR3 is TGTGCCAGCAGTTTCCGGGAGCGAGGGACCCAGTACTTC. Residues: CASSFRERGTQYF.

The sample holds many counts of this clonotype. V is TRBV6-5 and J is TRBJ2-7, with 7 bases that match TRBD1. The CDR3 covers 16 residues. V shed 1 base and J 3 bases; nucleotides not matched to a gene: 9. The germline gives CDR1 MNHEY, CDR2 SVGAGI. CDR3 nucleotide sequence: TGTGCCAGCAGTTACTTGGACAGGCTGGAAAACTACGAGCAGTACTTC. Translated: CASSYLDRLENYEQYF.

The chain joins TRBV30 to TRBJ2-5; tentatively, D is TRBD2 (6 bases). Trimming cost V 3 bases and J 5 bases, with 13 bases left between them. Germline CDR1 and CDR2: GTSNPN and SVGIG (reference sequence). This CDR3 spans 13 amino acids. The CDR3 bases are TGTGCCTGGAGACCCTTGGGGGGTGAGACCCAGTACTTC. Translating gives CAWRPLGGETQYF.

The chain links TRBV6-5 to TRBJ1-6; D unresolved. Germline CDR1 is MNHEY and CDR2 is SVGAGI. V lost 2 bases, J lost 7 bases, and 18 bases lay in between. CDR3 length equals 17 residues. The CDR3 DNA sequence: TGTGCCAGCAGTTACCCACCGACCGGGAACGGGAATTCACCCCTCCACTTT. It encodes CASSYPPTGNGNSPLHF.

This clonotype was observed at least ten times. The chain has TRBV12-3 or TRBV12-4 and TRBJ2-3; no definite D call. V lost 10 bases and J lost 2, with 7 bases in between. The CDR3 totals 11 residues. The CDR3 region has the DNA TGTGCCACCAAGACCACAGATACGCAGTATTTT. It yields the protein CATKTTDTQYF.

CDR3 sequence: CASSLGPLAGETQYF. The CDR3 nucleotides read TGTGCCAGCAGCTTAGGTCCCCTAGCGGGAGAGACCCAGTACTTC. The V and J genes are TRBV7-2 and TRBJ2-5, with TRBD2 matching 8 bases. Germline V gene sequence: CDR1 SGHTA, CDR2 FQGNSA. V gave up 1 base and J gave up 4 bases; unmatched junction bases: 5. There are 15 residues in the CDR3.

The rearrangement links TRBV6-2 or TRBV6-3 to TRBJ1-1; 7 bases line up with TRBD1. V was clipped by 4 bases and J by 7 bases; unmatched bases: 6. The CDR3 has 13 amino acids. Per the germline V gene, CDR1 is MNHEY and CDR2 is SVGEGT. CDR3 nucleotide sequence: TGTGCCAGCAGTTCCCCTAGGGACAGTGAAGCTTTCTTT. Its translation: CASSSPRDSEAFF.

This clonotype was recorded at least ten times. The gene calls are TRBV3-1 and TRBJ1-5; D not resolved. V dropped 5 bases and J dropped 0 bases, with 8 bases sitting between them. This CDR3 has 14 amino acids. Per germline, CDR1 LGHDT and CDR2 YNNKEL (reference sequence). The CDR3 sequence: CASSNEDSNQPQHF. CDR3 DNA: TGTGCCAGCAGCAACGAGGATAGCAATCAGCCCCAGCATTTT. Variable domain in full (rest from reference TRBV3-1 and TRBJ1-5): DTAVSQTPKYLVTQMGNDKSIKCEQNLGHDTMYWYKQDSKKFLKIMFSYNNKELIINETVPNRFSPKSPDKAHLNLHINSLELGDSAVYFCASSNEDSNQPQHFGDGTRLSIL.

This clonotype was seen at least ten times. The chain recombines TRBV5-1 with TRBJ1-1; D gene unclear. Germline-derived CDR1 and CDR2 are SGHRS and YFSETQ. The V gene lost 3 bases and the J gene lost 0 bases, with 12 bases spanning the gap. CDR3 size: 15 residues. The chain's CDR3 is CASSSDPAVNTEAFF. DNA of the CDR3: TGCGCCAGCAGCTCCGACCCAGCCGTGAACACTGAAGCTTTCTTT.